This T cell receptor (beta chain) was profiled in a study of blood T cell repertoires in COVID-19. Study summary: The analysed material was cDNA or gDNA that came from T cells, B-cell-depleted T cells, or PBMCs.

Produced via immunoSEQ multiplex PCR; TCRdb's table is partial and in-frame only. Of some 400,000 clones listed, more than 70% are singletons. This CDR3 has 14 residues. The V end lost 4 bases, the J end lost 0 bases, and 9 bases lay between the germline ends. CDR1 and CDR2 (germline): MDHEN, SYDVKM. Participant-reported clinical history was the basis for cohort assignment. Two consecutive negative NP/OP PCR tests, clearance, or resolved symptoms defined Cohort 3 recovery. This clone has more than one count but fewer than ten. Different DNA sequences within this sample yield the same CDR3. Sequencing used PBMCs or T cells enriched from blood (not recorded which). The clonotype originates from a man aged 25-40 years who had recovered from COVID-19. The chain uses TRBV28 and TRBJ1-2; tentative D call: TRBD1 (6 bases). CDR3 coding DNA: TGTGCCAGCAGTTACGAGGGGGCTAACTATGGCTACACCTTC. Amino acids: CASSYEGANYGYTF.